The 29 T cell receptor beta chains below come from one sample, sequenced in a study of T-cell memory formation after mild COVID-19. TCRdb redid the calling of the 5' RACE reads with MiXCR, one entry per CDR3 protein. The repertoire has tens of thousands of distinct CDR3 sequences, about an eighth of them found once; the top ten carry about 26%. The material sequenced was PBMCs or a T cell subset sorted from them (not recorded which). The source is an adult woman who had mild COVID-19 (a few samples of this study predate the infection). Cell type and time point are not known.

This clonotype was observed many times. J is TRBJ2-6 and V is TRBV9, with D tentatively TRBD1 or TRBD2 (5 bases each). The length of the CDR3 is 17 residues. Deletions cut 2 bases from V and 0 bases from J, with 12 bases between. CDR1 is SGDLS, CDR2 YYNGEE, per germline. The CDR3 DNA reads TGTGCCAGCAGCGTGAGGGGAACGGTCTCTGGGGCCAACGTCCTGACTTTC. Translating gives CASSVRGTVSGANVLTF.

This clonotype was found a few times. This chain joins TRBV5-1 and TRBJ2-2, with D perhaps matching TRBD1 (6 bases). Germline loops: CDR1 SGHRS, CDR2 YFSETQ. The CDR3 is 17 amino acids. V shed 0 bases and J shed 1 base, with 13 bases lying between them. CDR3 in DNA: TGCGCCAGCAGCTTGGAAGCGGACAGACTGAACACCGGGGAGCTGTTTTTT. Translated, it gives CASSLEADRLNTGELFF.

This clonotype has a count of ten or more. CDR3 protein: CASGEDRAGNEQFF. In DNA form, the CDR3 reads TGTGCCAGTGGGGAAGACAGGGCGGGCAATGAGCAGTTCTTC. The chain employs TRBV7-9 and TRBJ2-1; TRBD1 matches at 7 bases. With V trimmed by 9 bases and J by 6 bases, 11 bases remained unmatched. The CDR3 loop spans 14 amino acids. The germline gives CDR1 SEHNR, CDR2 FQNEAQ (reference sequence). The full variable domain, completed using reference TRBV7-9 and TRBJ2-1, is DTGVSQNPRHKITKRGQNVTFRCDPISEHNRLYWYRQTLGQGPEFLTYFQNEAQLEKSRLLSDRFSAERPKGSFSTLEIQRTEQGDSAMYLCASGEDRAGNEQFFGPGTRLTVL.

The J gene is TRBJ2-1, the V gene TRBV7-2; TRBD2 matches at 13 bases. V shed 5 bases and J 3 bases; nucleotides not matched to a gene: 4. Germline lookup yields CDR1 SGHTA and CDR2 FQGNSA. The CDR3 has 16 amino acids. The CDR3 sequence is CASSAGLAGLYNEQFF. For the CDR3, the DNA is TGTGCCAGCAGCGCGGGACTAGCGGGACTCTACAATGAGCAGTTCTTC.

This clonotype came up a few times. The chain couples TRBV12-3 or TRBV12-4 to TRBJ2-5; unclear D gene. Between the trimmed V and J ends, which lost 3 bases and 2 bases, there was a span of 13 bases. The CDR3 runs to 15 residues. The DNA of the CDR3 is TGTGCCAGCAGTTTTGCTGGCGGTGTTCAAGAGACCCAGTACTTC. Translation gives CASSFAGGVQETQYF.

This clonotype was found a few times. The V and J genes are TRBV7-7 and TRBJ2-7; D may correspond to TRBD1 or TRBD2 (7 bases each). With 5 bases removed from V and 3 bases from J, the gap between germline ends came to 17 bases. The CDR3 totals 15 residues. Germline V gene data show CDR1 as SSHAT and CDR2 as FNYEAQ (reference sequence). CDR3 in DNA: TGTGCCAGCAGCGTCCGACAGGGAGGGTTCTACGAGCAGTACTTC. Its protein product is CASSVRQGGFYEQYF.

This clonotype was counted at least ten times. The chain recombines TRBV7-9 with TRBJ2-1; D not resolved. CDR1 is SEHNR, CDR2 FQNEAQ, per germline (reference sequence). Trimming shortened V by 5 bases and J by 0 bases, and 2 bases separated the two germline ends. The CDR3 extends over 12 amino acids. The CDR3 loop is CASSPSYNEQFF. CDR3 in DNA: TGTGCCAGCAGCCCCTCCTACAATGAGCAGTTCTTC.

The rearrangement joins TRBV7-6 to TRBJ2-7; 7 bases are shared with TRBD1. The CDR3 runs 14 residues. V lost 5 bases to trimming and J lost 5 bases; unmatched junction nucleotides: 9. CDR1 SGHVS and CDR2 FNYEAQ come from the germline V gene. Here the CDR3 DNA reads TGTGCCAGCAGCACGAGACAGGGAATGAACGAGCAGTACTTC. It is translated as CASSTRQGMNEQYF.

J is TRBJ1-2 and V is TRBV12-3 or TRBV12-4, with D hard to call. This CDR3 contains 12 residues. Trimming removed 1 base from V and 10 bases from J, with 10 bases in between. The CDR3 nucleotides read TGTGCCAGCAGTTTAGACGGTCTGCCCTACACCTTC. It translates to CASSLDGLPYTF.

This clonotype was counted ten times or more. The chain couples TRBV7-9 to TRBJ2-7; possibly TRBD1 for D (7 bases). The V end was cut by 5 bases, the J end by 7 bases, with 21 bases between. This CDR3 contains 15 residues. Germline V gene sequence: CDR1 SEHNR, CDR2 FQNEAQ (reference sequence). The CDR3 DNA sequence: TGTGCCAGCAGCGACACAAATGAGGGGGCGGGGGAGCAGTACTTC. Protein: CASSDTNEGAGEQYF.

The chain links TRBV5-1 to TRBJ1-2, with D possibly being TRBD1 (6 bases). The germline V and J ends were trimmed by 3 bases and 3 bases, with 18 bases remaining between them. This CDR3 is 16 amino acids long. Germline V gene data show CDR1 as SGHRS and CDR2 as YFSETQ. CDR3 residues: CASSSPQGRLDYGYTF. CDR3 in DNA: TGCGCCAGCAGCTCGCCACAGGGCCGCCTAGACTATGGCTACACCTTC.

CDR3 DNA: TGTGCCAGCAGCCTACTAGCGGGGGGTTACACCGGGGAGCTGTTTTTT. It encodes CASSLLAGGYTGELFF. The chain links TRBV12-3 or TRBV12-4 to TRBJ2-2, with TRBD2 matching 12 bases. The J segment lost 3 bases and the V segment lost 6 bases, leaving 5 bases of the junction unmatched. The CDR3 contains 16 residues.

This sequence joins TRBV7-6 and TRBJ1-1, with D possibly TRBD1 on 5 matching bases. Germline assignment: CDR1 SGHVS and CDR2 FNYEAQ. Trimming stripped 5 bases from V and 1 base from J, with 11 bases between. The length of the CDR3 is 14 residues. The CDR3 sequence: CASSPGGTNTEAFF. The CDR3 nucleotides read TGTGCCAGCAGCCCGGGGGGGACGAACACTGAAGCTTTCTTT.

This clonotype has only a few counts. The chain recombines TRBV6-6 with TRBJ2-5; unclear D gene. V lost 5 bases and J lost 0, with 1 base in between. Germline V CDR1 and CDR2: MNHNY, SVGAGI (reference sequence). The CDR3 is made up of 11 amino acids. This chain's CDR3 is CASSNQETQYF. DNA for the CDR3: TGTGCCAGCAGTAACCAAGAGACCCAGTACTTC.

This clonotype was detected a few times. The chain employs TRBV13 and TRBJ2-1; D unclear. Germline loops: CDR1 PRHDT, CDR2 FYEKMQ (reference sequence). With 1 base removed from V and 2 bases from J, the gap between germline ends came to 9 bases. The CDR3 extends over 15 amino acids. CDR3 amino acids: CASSLVGQPYNEQFF. The CDR3 DNA reads as TGTGCCAGCAGCTTAGTGGGCCAACCCTACAATGAGCAGTTCTTC.

The V gene is TRBV3-1, the J gene TRBJ2-5, with 9 bases fitting TRBD1. From germline, CDR1 is LGHDT and CDR2 YNNKEL (reference sequence). With 4 bases clipped from V and 5 bases from J, the junction kept 8 bases outside the gene matches. The CDR3 has 15 residues. CDR3 DNA: TGTGCCAGCAGCCCTCAGGGACAGGGAATGGAGACCCAGTACTTC. As protein: CASSPQGQGMETQYF.

The chain joins TRBV5-1 to TRBJ2-7; a weak D match, TRBD1 (6 bases). Germline CDR1 reads SGHRS; CDR2 reads YFSETQ. The CDR3 totals 15 residues. The ends were cut back, 4 bases at V and 2 bases at J, with 16 bases in the middle. This CDR3 reads CASSHPGHAAYEQYF. In DNA, the CDR3 is TGCGCCAGCAGCCACCCGGGACATGCTGCCTACGAGCAGTACTTC.

CDR3 protein: CASSPRRAYVANTEAFF. CDR3 sequence (DNA): TGTGCCAGCAGCCCCCGTCGGGCGTATGTGGCTAACACTGAAGCTTTCTTT. The V gene is TRBV3-1, the J gene TRBJ1-1; unclear D gene. Deletions cut 4 bases from V and 2 bases from J, with 20 bases between. The CDR3 consists of 17 residues. Germline values: CDR1 LGHDT, CDR2 YNNKEL (reference sequence).

The rearrangement uses TRBV7-9 and TRBJ2-2; 8 bases are a match to TRBD2. V was pared by 5 bases and J by 5 bases, with 7 bases of the junction left unmatched. Germline V gene data show CDR1 as SEHNR and CDR2 as FQNEAQ (reference sequence). CDR3 size: 15 residues. The CDR3 spells CASSQGLVPTGELFF. DNA of the CDR3: TGTGCCAGCAGCCAGGGACTAGTTCCTACCGGGGAGCTGTTTTTT.

The chain couples TRBV7-6 to TRBJ2-7, with 7 positions matching TRBD1. Germline values: CDR1 SGHVS, CDR2 FNYEAQ. This CDR3 comprises 14 residues. J lost 3 bases, V lost 5 bases, and 7 bases had no gene match. CDR3 in amino acids: CASSDRTGGYEQYF. The CDR3 DNA follows: TGTGCCAGCAGCGATCGGACAGGAGGCTACGAGCAGTACTTC.

This clonotype was seen a few times. This chain links TRBV20-1 with TRBJ2-3; tentative D call: TRBD1 (6 bases). Trimming pared 5 bases from V and 4 bases from J, leaving 16 bases between. This CDR3 comprises 14 residues. Germline CDR1 is DFQATT and CDR2 is SNEGSKA (reference sequence). The CDR3, as DNA: TGCAGTGCTCATACAGGGTTAGGCTCAGATACGCAGTATTTT. This sequence encodes CSAHTGLGSDTQYF.

This clonotype appeared many times. This chain connects TRBV5-1 to TRBJ2-5; D unresolved. V lost 0 bases and J 5 bases, leaving 8 bases between the germline ends. The length of the CDR3 is 13 residues. From germline, CDR1 is SGHRS and CDR2 YFSETQ. CDR3 amino acids: CASSLEIPETQYF. The CDR3 DNA reads TGCGCCAGCAGCTTGGAGATTCCCGAGACCCAGTACTTC.

The chain has TRBV6-6 and TRBJ2-1; TRBD1 or TRBD2 may be the D gene (5 bases each). The V and J ends lost 2 bases and 5 bases respectively, with 13 bases between them. The germline V gene has CDR1 MNHNY and CDR2 SVGAGI (reference sequence). This CDR3 has 15 residues. The CDR3 spells CASSYPGPNHNEQFF. As DNA, the CDR3 is TGTGCCAGCAGTTACCCGGGACCGAACCACAATGAGCAGTTCTTC.

V and J are TRBV7-2 and TRBJ2-7, with D maybe TRBD1 (5 bases). Germline CDR1 reads SGHTA; CDR2 reads FQGNSA. The CDR3 has 16 amino acids. Trimming cost V 1 base and J 3 bases, with 16 bases left between them. This CDR3 reads CASSLDAFDRYYEQYF. Written as DNA, the CDR3 is TGTGCCAGCAGCTTAGACGCGTTCGACAGATACTACGAGCAGTACTTC.

This chain joins TRBV5-6 and TRBJ2-5; no firm D call. This CDR3 region has 13 residues. Per the germline V gene, CDR1 is SGHDT and CDR2 is YYEEEE. V was shortened by 0 bases and J by 5 bases, with 8 bases between the two germline ends. The CDR3 loop reads CASSLGQAETQYF. Written as DNA, the CDR3 is TGTGCCAGCAGCTTGGGGCAGGCGGAGACCCAGTACTTC. Full variable domain (outside the CDR3, taken from reference TRBV5-6 and TRBJ2-5): DAGVTQSPTHLIKTRGQQVTLRCSPKSGHDTVSWYQQALGQGPQFIFQYYEEEERQRGNFPDRFSGHQFPNYSSELNVNALLLGDSALYLCASSLGQAETQYFGPGTRLLVL.

The chain recombines TRBV25-1 with TRBJ2-7, with D possibly being TRBD2 (6 bases). Germline CDR1 is MGHDK and CDR2 is SYGVNS. V shed 4 bases and J shed 6 bases, with 7 bases lying between them. This CDR3 has 11 amino acids. The CDR3 sequence: CASSVGGEQYF. The CDR3 DNA reads TGTGCCAGCAGTGTGGGAGGCGAGCAGTACTTC.

In its sample, this clonotype was seen a few times. The CDR3 region is CASTQQGSGELFF. For the CDR3, the DNA is TGTGCCAGTACGCAACAGGGAAGCGGGGAGCTGTTTTTT. The chain combines TRBV19 with TRBJ2-2; D is perhaps TRBD1 (6 bases). The CDR3 contains 13 residues. Trimming pared 7 bases from V and 7 bases from J, leaving 13 bases between. The germline gives CDR1 LNHDA, CDR2 SQIVND (reference sequence).

The J gene is TRBJ2-3, the V gene TRBV5-1; D gene unclear. Germline V lookup: CDR1 SGHRS, CDR2 YFSETQ. V lost 0 bases and J 2 bases, leaving 10 bases between the germline ends. There are 15 residues in the CDR3. The CDR3: CASSLAQANTDTQYF. CDR3 sequence (DNA): TGCGCCAGCAGCTTGGCCCAGGCGAACACAGATACGCAGTATTTT.

This clonotype was seen repeatedly, ten times or more. The chain recombines TRBV7-9 with TRBJ2-7, with 8 positions matching TRBD1. CDR3 length equals 19 residues. V lost 1 base to trimming and J lost 0 bases; unmatched junction nucleotides: 14. CDR1 and CDR2 (germline): SEHNR, FQNEAQ (reference sequence). CDR3: CASSLDSASGQASSYEQYF. The CDR3 region has the DNA TGTGCCAGCAGCTTAGATTCCGCCTCGGGACAGGCTAGCTCCTACGAGCAGTACTTC. Filled out from reference TRBV7-9 and TRBJ2-7, the complete variable domain reads DTGVSQNPRHKITKRGQNVTFRCDPISEHNRLYWYRQTLGQGPEFLTYFQNEAQLEKSRLLSDRFSAERPKGSFSTLEIQRTEQGDSAMYLCASSLDSASGQASSYEQYFGPGTRLTVT.